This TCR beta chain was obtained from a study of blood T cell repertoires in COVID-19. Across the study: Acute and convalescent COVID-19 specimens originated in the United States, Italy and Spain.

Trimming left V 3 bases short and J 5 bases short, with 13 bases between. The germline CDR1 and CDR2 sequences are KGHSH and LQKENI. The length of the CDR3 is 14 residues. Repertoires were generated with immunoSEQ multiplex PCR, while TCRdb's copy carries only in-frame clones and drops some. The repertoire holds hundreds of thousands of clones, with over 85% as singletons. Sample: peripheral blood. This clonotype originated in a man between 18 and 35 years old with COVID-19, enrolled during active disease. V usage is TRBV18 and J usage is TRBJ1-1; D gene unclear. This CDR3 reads CASSPAGSGTEAFF. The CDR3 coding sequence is TGTGCCAGCTCACCCGCGGGATCCGGGACTGAAGCTTTCTTT.